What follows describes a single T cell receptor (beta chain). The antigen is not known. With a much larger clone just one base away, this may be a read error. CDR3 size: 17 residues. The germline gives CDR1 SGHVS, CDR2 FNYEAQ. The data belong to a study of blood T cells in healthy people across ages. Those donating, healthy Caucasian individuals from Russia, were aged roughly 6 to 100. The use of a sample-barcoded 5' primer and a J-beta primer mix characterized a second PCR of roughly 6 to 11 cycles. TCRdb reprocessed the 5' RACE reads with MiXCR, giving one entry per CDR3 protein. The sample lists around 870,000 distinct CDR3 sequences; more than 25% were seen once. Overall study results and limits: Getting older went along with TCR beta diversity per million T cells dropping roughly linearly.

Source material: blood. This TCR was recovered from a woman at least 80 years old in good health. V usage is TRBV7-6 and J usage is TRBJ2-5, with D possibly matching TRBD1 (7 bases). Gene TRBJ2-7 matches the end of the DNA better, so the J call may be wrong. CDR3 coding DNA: TGTGCCAGCAGCTTAGGGGGCGGGAACAGGGGAACCTGCGAGCAGTACTTC. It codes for CASSLGGGNRGTCEQYF.